This T cell receptor beta chain was profiled in a study of T cell responses to AZD1222 COVID-19 vaccine. TCRdb keeps only in-frame clones here, not all; method: immunoSEQ multiplex PCR. The sample consists of 80,000 or so clones, under 95% of them appearing once. Study observations and caveats: Scientists sampled the repertoires only once the peak T cell response had passed.

Comment on this clone: Its antigen is currently unknown.

Second doses were pooled across both intervals (about 4 or about 12 weeks). CDR1 SGHAT and CDR2 FQNNGV come from the germline V gene. The CDR3 totals 15 residues. J lost 7 bases, V lost 0 bases, and 5 bases had no gene match. Material: peripheral blood, obtained 28 days after the second AZD1222 dose. The rearrangement links TRBV11-2 to TRBJ2-7, with 11 nucleotides matching TRBD2. This TCR derives from an adult who received the AZD1222 COVID-19 vaccine. The CDR3 protein is CASSLDGIAGGEQYF. CDR3 nucleotides: TGTGCCAGCAGCTTAGATGGGATAGCGGGAGGGGAGCAGTACTTC.